The 9 T cell receptor beta chains in this list originate from one sample, sequenced in a study of cytomegalovirus exposure and HLA in healthy donors. Here immunoSEQ multiplex PCR was the method, and the copy in TCRdb shows in-frame clones only, minus some. The sample has roughly 200,000 clones; about 81% are singletons. Sequenced: PBMCs. These TCRs come from a woman aged 30 to 39 in good health and CMV-seronegative.

The chain carries TRBV6-5 and TRBJ2-7; 10 bases align to TRBD2. Germline trimming cut 6 bases from V and 2 bases from J; bases unmatched to any gene: 7. The CDR3 length is 15 residues. Germline loops: CDR1 MNHEY, CDR2 SVGAGI. The CDR3 here is CASRPLAGVAYEQYF. The CDR3 DNA reads TGTGCCAGCAGACCCCTAGCGGGAGTAGCCTACGAGCAGTACTTC.

The V and J genes are TRBV5-4 and TRBJ1-2; D perhaps matches TRBD1 (5 bases). The length of the CDR3 is 13 residues. CDR1 is SGHNT and CDR2 is YYREEE in the germline V gene (reference sequence). V lost 1 base and J lost 8, with 12 bases in between. CDR3 sequence: CASSLRGSEGYTF. The CDR3 region has the DNA TGTGCCAGCAGCTTGCGGGGGTCGGAAGGCTACACCTTC.

This rearrangement joins TRBV6-6 to TRBJ1-4; 8 bases line up with TRBD1. This CDR3 spans 13 amino acids. Germline V gene sequence: CDR1 MNHNY, CDR2 SVGAGI (reference sequence). Trimming cost V 8 bases and J 8 bases; bases outside gene matches: 7. CDR3 bases: TGTGCCAGCTACAGGGGGAAGGGGGAAAAACTGTTTTTT. As protein: CASYRGKGEKLFF.

This chain joins TRBV7-2 and TRBJ2-3; 12 positions match TRBD2. The CDR3 has 18 amino acids. J was trimmed by 6 bases and V by 2 bases; bases with no gene match: 12. CDR1 SGHTA and CDR2 FQGNSA come from the germline V gene. The CDR3 DNA reads TGTGCCAGCAGCTTAATCATCCCTAGCGGGGGGGCCAGGGATACGCAGTATTTT. It specifies CASSLIIPSGGARDTQYF. Supplemented by reference TRBV7-2 and TRBJ2-3, the full variable domain reads GAGVSQSPSNKVTEKGKDVELRCDPISGHTALYWYRQSLGQGLEFLIYFQGNSAPDKSGLPSDRFSAERTGGSVSTLTIQRTQQEDSAVYLCASSLIIPSGGARDTQYFGPGTRLTVL.

The CDR3 reads CAGGLAGGPGANVLTF. CDR3 nucleotides: TGTGCCGGTGGACTAGCGGGGGGGCCTGGGGCCAACGTCCTGACTTTC. The V call is TRBV2, the J call TRBJ2-6, with 15 bases that match TRBD2. J lost 2 bases, V lost 11 bases, and 4 bases had no gene match. Germline V gene sequence: CDR1 SNHLY, CDR2 FYNNEI. The CDR3 is made up of 16 amino acids.

This chain joins TRBV7-2 and TRBJ1-3, with D perhaps TRBD1 (5 bases). CDR1 and CDR2 (germline): SGHTA, FQGNSA. This CDR3 spans 16 amino acids. Deletions cut 3 bases from V and 0 bases from J, with 12 bases between. The CDR3 spells CASSFQTALSGNTIYF. The CDR3 nucleotides read TGTGCCAGCAGCTTTCAGACAGCGCTCTCTGGAAACACCATATATTTT.

This clone appeared a few times. V usage is TRBV6-1 and J usage is TRBJ1-1; D is unresolved. V was clipped by 7 bases and J by 4 bases, with 16 bases between them. CDR1 is MNHNS and CDR2 is SASEGT in the germline V gene. The CDR3 loop spans 14 amino acids. Here the CDR3 DNA reads TGTGCCAGCAAACTAATCGGGGAAGGCACTGAAGCTTTCTTT. Its translation is CASKLIGEGTEAFF.

The chain recombines TRBV15 with TRBJ1-5, with D unresolved. The CDR3 sequence is 14 residues long. V was cut by 1 base and J by 1 base, with 5 bases left in between. Germline CDR1 and CDR2: LNHNV and YYDKDF (reference sequence). The CDR3 protein is CATSRGASNQPQHF. The CDR3 coding sequence is TGTGCCACCAGCAGAGGGGCGAGCAATCAGCCCCAGCATTTT.

V usage is TRBV4-1 and J usage is TRBJ1-4; D not certain. Trimming pared 4 bases from V and 7 bases from J, leaving 19 bases between. This CDR3 is built from 16 residues. Germline V lookup: CDR1 MGHRA, CDR2 YSYEKL. The CDR3 loop is CASSPWKAGGGEKLFF. The DNA for the CDR3 is TGCGCCAGCAGCCCCTGGAAAGCTGGAGGAGGTGAAAAACTGTTTTTT.